The 30 T cell receptor beta chains below were found in one sample sequenced in a study of T-cell memory formation after mild COVID-19. TCRdb passed the 5' RACE reads through MiXCR, listing each CDR3 protein once. The data show 400,000 or so distinct CDR3 sequences, roughly 20% seen once. The material sequenced was PBMCs or a T cell subset sorted from them (not recorded which). These receptors were obtained from an adult woman who had mild COVID-19 (a few samples of this study predate the infection). Cell type and time point are not known.

The table lists this clonotype with a few counts. V gene TRBV12-3 or TRBV12-4 combines with J gene TRBJ2-7; 7 bases line up with TRBD1. V trimming: 4 bases; J trimming: 4 bases; junction bases outside the gene matches: 10. CDR3 size: 15 residues. The CDR3 loop reads CASSSSGGWEYEQYF. DNA for the CDR3: TGTGCCAGCAGTTCCTCAGGGGGTTGGGAGTACGAGCAGTACTTC.

This clonotype was observed a handful of times. The chain uses TRBV7-2 and TRBJ1-1, with D perhaps matching TRBD1 (5 bases). Germline V gene sequence: CDR1 SGHTA, CDR2 FQGNSA. The CDR3 length is 14 residues. V lost 1 base and J lost 5, with 11 bases in between. CDR3 sequence (DNA): TGTGCCAGCAGCTTAGTAGTGGGGGGAACTGAAGCTTTCTTT. Translating it yields CASSLVVGGTEAFF.

This clonotype has a handful of counts. This chain links TRBV6-2 or TRBV6-3 with TRBJ1-1; D gene ambiguous. Germline V gene sequence: CDR1 MNHEY, CDR2 SVGEGT. This CDR3 region has 14 residues. Trimming stripped 2 bases from V and 2 bases from J, with 9 bases between. The CDR3 region is CASSYVAPNTEAFF. CDR3 bases: TGTGCCAGCAGTTACGTGGCCCCCAACACTGAAGCTTTCTTT.

This clonotype was seen more than once but under ten times. This rearrangement joins TRBV5-6 to TRBJ2-1, with TRBD1 matching 8 bases. CDR3 length: 14 residues. Trimming took 4 bases from V and 6 from J; bases not matched to a gene: 6. Germline lookup yields CDR1 SGHDT and CDR2 YYEEEE. As DNA, the CDR3 is TGTGCCAGCAGCCCGACAGGGGACCCCAATGAGCAGTTCTTC. Translating it yields CASSPTGDPNEQFF.

This chain links TRBV7-8 with TRBJ2-1; D is unclear. V was shortened by 2 bases and J by 4 bases, with 15 bases between the two germline ends. Germline assignment: CDR1 SGHVS and CDR2 FQNEAQ. This CDR3 region has 16 residues. Here the CDR3 reads CASSLSGRPLYNEQFF. The CDR3 region has the DNA TGTGCCAGCAGCTTAAGTGGGCGGCCTCTTTACAATGAGCAGTTCTTC.

This clonotype was seen only a few times. This chain joins TRBV5-5 and TRBJ1-5, with D possibly TRBD1 on 5 matching bases. Trimming shortened V by 1 base and J by 0 bases, and 14 bases separated the two germline ends. CDR3 length: 17 amino acids. Per the germline V gene, CDR1 is SGHKS and CDR2 is YYEKEE (reference sequence). CDR3 amino acids: CASSLSGGPYSNQPQHF. CDR3 coding DNA: TGTGCCAGCAGCTTGTCGGGGGGTCCATATAGCAATCAGCCCCAGCATTTT.

This chain joins TRBV12-3 or TRBV12-4 and TRBJ1-1, with 7 bases fitting TRBD1. The CDR3 has 14 residues. The ends lost 6 bases at V and 6 bases at J; junction bases unmatched: 10. The CDR3 loop reads CASSPGTVSPEAFF. The CDR3, as DNA: TGTGCCAGCAGCCCCGGGACAGTGAGCCCTGAAGCTTTCTTT.

The chain uses TRBV7-9 and TRBJ2-7, with 7 nucleotides matching TRBD1. The CDR3 contains 14 residues. Germline-derived CDR1 and CDR2 are SEHNR and FQNEAQ (reference sequence). V trimming: 1 base; J trimming: 10 bases; junction bases outside the gene matches: 10. Here the CDR3 reads CASSLGDSPPRQYF. CDR3 in DNA: TGTGCCAGCAGCTTAGGGGACAGTCCCCCTCGTCAGTACTTC.

The genes are TRBV29-1 and TRBJ1-2, with D uncertain. In germline, CDR1 is SQVTM, CDR2 ANQGSEA. Deletions cut 0 bases from V and 0 bases from J, with 8 bases between. The CDR3 runs 14 residues. CDR3 region: CSVEDGRANYGYTF. For the CDR3, the DNA is TGCAGCGTTGAAGATGGGCGAGCTAACTATGGCTACACCTTC.

The chain has TRBV7-6 and TRBJ1-1; 7 bases are a match to TRBD1. CDR1 SGHVS and CDR2 FNYEAQ come from the germline V gene. The CDR3 runs to 16 residues. The V gene end was trimmed by 1 base and the J gene end by 0 bases; junction bases not matched to a gene: 5. The CDR3 region is CASSLEGAGMNTEAFF. The CDR3 DNA reads as TGTGCCAGCAGCTTAGAGGGGGCGGGGATGAACACTGAAGCTTTCTTT.

This clonotype has just a few counts. This chain joins TRBV18 and TRBJ1-6; D not certain. V shed 0 bases and J shed 7 bases, with 16 bases lying between them. CDR3 size: 17 residues. Germline CDR1 reads KGHSH; CDR2 reads LQKENI. Here the CDR3 reads CASSPPISPRRNSPLHF. The CDR3 region has the DNA TGTGCCAGCTCACCACCGATAAGTCCGAGGAGGAATTCACCCCTCCACTTT.

This clonotype was observed a few times. V gene TRBV27 combines with J gene TRBJ1-2; 7 bases fit TRBD1. V shed 2 bases, J shed 3 bases, and the junction held 9 bases outside the gene matches. This CDR3 region has 16 residues. Germline CDR1 and CDR2: MNHEY and SMNVEV (reference sequence). CDR3 DNA: TGTGCCAGCAGTTTAAATAGGGGAGGGGGCTACTATGGCTACACCTTC. This gives the protein CASSLNRGGGYYGYTF.

This clonotype came up a few times. This sequence joins TRBV20-1 and TRBJ2-2; no definite D call. V lost 5 bases and J lost 6, with 7 bases in between. Germline V lookup: CDR1 DFQATT, CDR2 SNEGSKA (reference sequence). CDR3 length equals 11 residues. CDR3 sequence (DNA): TGCAGTGCTCCCCCCCCCGGGGAGCTGTTTTTT. It yields the protein CSAPPPGELFF.

The chain joins TRBV18 to TRBJ2-5; 12 positions match TRBD2. V gave up 6 bases and J gave up 5 bases; unmatched junction bases: 13. The germline V gene encodes CDR1 KGHSH and CDR2 LQKENI. The CDR3 has 17 amino acids. Written as DNA, the CDR3 is TGTGCCAGCTCGCGGCTAGCGGGAGGGCCCGGCGAGGAGACCCAGTACTTC. Translating gives CASSRLAGGPGEETQYF.

In this sample, this clonotype turned up a few times. The chain couples TRBV28 to TRBJ2-1, with TRBD1 matching over 8 bases. The length of the CDR3 is 14 residues. The germline gives CDR1 MDHEN, CDR2 SYDVKM. J gave up 4 bases and V 7 bases, and 6 bases lay outside the gene matches. The CDR3 sequence: CASNRQGSYNEQFF. As DNA, the CDR3 is TGTGCCAGCAATCGACAGGGGAGTTACAATGAGCAGTTCTTC.

The table lists this clonotype with a few counts. The chain recombines TRBV19 with TRBJ2-7; TRBD1 aligns across 8 bases. The CDR3 contains 15 residues. Germline CDR1 reads LNHDA; CDR2 reads SQIVND (reference sequence). With V trimmed by 1 base and J by 2 bases, 4 bases remained unmatched. As DNA, the CDR3 is TGTGCCAGTAGTATAGGGACAGGGTACACCTACGAGCAGTACTTC. Encoded protein: CASSIGTGYTYEQYF.

This clonotype was seen only a few times. The V gene is TRBV4-1, the J gene TRBJ2-1; possible D gene TRBD2, 6 bases. The CDR3 extends over 14 amino acids. The germline V gene has CDR1 MGHRA and CDR2 YSYEKL. Trimming removed 6 bases at V and 6 bases at J, with 15 bases between. The CDR3 sequence: CASRGEVGVNEQFF. CDR3 DNA: TGCGCCAGCAGAGGGGAGGTGGGTGTCAATGAGCAGTTCTTC.

The J gene is TRBJ1-6, the V gene TRBV6-5, with D tentatively TRBD1 (6 bases). Germline-derived CDR1 and CDR2 are MNHEY and SVGAGI. CDR3 length: 15 amino acids. Trimming removed 0 bases at V and 10 bases at J, with 13 bases between. The DNA for the CDR3 is TGTGCCAGCAGTTACTCGAACAGGGTCGAATCACCCCTCCACTTT. It translates to CASSYSNRVESPLHF.

This chain uses TRBV12-3 or TRBV12-4 with TRBJ1-1; D perhaps matches TRBD1 (5 bases). Trimming cost V 8 bases and J 6 bases, with 13 bases left between them. The CDR3 has 12 amino acids. This CDR3 reads CASEGIRSEAFF. The CDR3 nucleotides read TGTGCCAGCGAGGGGATTCGATCTGAAGCTTTCTTT.

Ten or more counts support this clonotype. One junction end does not reproduce the germline sequence, and a read error may be involved. This sequence joins TRBV5-1 and TRBJ2-7; tentatively, D is TRBD1 (5 bases). Germline V gene lookup returns CDR1 SGHRS and CDR2 YFSETQ. The CDR3 is made up of 15 amino acids. The CDR3 DNA reads TGTGCCAGCAGTTTAGGGCAGGGCCCCACCTACGAGCAGTACTTC. The encoded protein is CASSLGQGPTYEQYF.

The J gene is TRBJ2-3, the V gene TRBV12-3 or TRBV12-4; 12 bases are shared with TRBD2. With 6 bases clipped from V and 8 bases from J, the junction kept 9 bases outside the gene matches. CDR3 length: 15 amino acids. CDR3: CASRLTSGGPSTQYF. DNA for the CDR3: TGTGCCAGCAGGCTTACTAGCGGGGGGCCCAGTACGCAGTATTTT.

The chain carries TRBV12-3 or TRBV12-4 and TRBJ2-1; D is uncertain. Trimming stripped 8 bases from V and 2 bases from J, with 16 bases between. The CDR3 runs 15 residues. CDR3 amino acids: CASRRADTPYNEQFF. In DNA, the CDR3 is TGTGCCAGCCGAAGGGCAGATACCCCCTACAATGAGCAGTTCTTC.

V and J are TRBV28 and TRBJ2-3, with D tentatively TRBD2 (5 bases). V was shortened by 8 bases and J by 3 bases, with 18 bases between the two germline ends. CDR3 size: 15 residues. Germline CDR1 MDHEN, CDR2 SYDVKM. The CDR3 bases are TGTGCCAGCGGATCGCCTTTAAGAGGGACAGATACGCAGTATTTT. It encodes CASGSPLRGTDTQYF.

This clonotype was detected a few times. The V and J genes are TRBV3-1 and TRBJ2-7; 8 nucleotides match TRBD1. V was pared by 1 base and J by 3 bases, with 2 bases of the junction left unmatched. CDR1 and CDR2 (germline): LGHDT, YNNKEL (reference sequence). The CDR3 contains 14 residues. The CDR3, as DNA: TGTGCCAGCAGCCAAGGGACAGGGATCTACGAGCAGTACTTC. Protein sequence: CASSQGTGIYEQYF.

In its sample, this clonotype was seen a few times. The V call is TRBV7-9, the J call TRBJ2-3; the D gene is possibly TRBD1 (6 bases). Trimming removed 4 bases at V and 3 bases at J, with 11 bases between. The CDR3 length is 14 residues. CDR1 is SEHNR and CDR2 is FQNEAQ in the germline V gene (reference sequence). The CDR3 protein is CASSSYGQTDTQYF. CDR3 DNA: TGTGCCAGCAGCTCCTACGGACAGACAGATACGCAGTATTTT.

This clonotype was found a few times. The chain carries TRBV4-1 and TRBJ2-4, with D possibly being TRBD2 (6 bases). The CDR3 totals 17 residues. CDR1 and CDR2 (germline): MGHRA, YSYEKL. Trimming cost V 1 base and J 0 bases, with 13 bases left between them. CDR3 in DNA: TGCGCCAGCAGCCAAGGGGCAGGCGGGGCAGCCAAAAACATTCAGTACTTC. It specifies CASSQGAGGAAKNIQYF.

The V and J genes are TRBV7-9 and TRBJ2-3, with D possibly TRBD2 on 6 matching bases. The CDR3 has 16 amino acids. Germline V lookup: CDR1 SEHNR, CDR2 FQNEAQ (reference sequence). V lost 5 bases to trimming and J lost 3 bases, with 18 bases between them. CDR3 protein: CASSPWRAGGTDTQYF. The CDR3 bases are TGTGCCAGCAGCCCGTGGAGGGCTGGCGGGACAGATACGCAGTATTTT.

The chain is built from TRBV7-9 and TRBJ1-2, with TRBD1 as a possible D gene (5 bases). The CDR3 spans 13 residues. V was shortened by 5 bases and J by 8 bases, with 15 bases between the two germline ends. Germline CDR1 and CDR2: SEHNR and FQNEAQ (reference sequence). CDR3 in amino acids: CASSPPGTPGYTF. As DNA, the CDR3 is TGTGCCAGCAGCCCTCCAGGGACGCCGGGCTACACCTTC.

This clonotype was detected only a few times. J is TRBJ2-5 and V is TRBV6-1; TRBD1 might be the D (5 bases). The CDR3 is 14 amino acids. Trimming removed 1 base from V and 5 bases from J, with 11 bases in between. The V gene's germline CDR1 is MNHNS and CDR2 SASEGT. This chain's CDR3 is CASSEGGFRETQYF. The DNA for the CDR3 is TGTGCCAGCAGTGAAGGGGGCTTCAGGGAGACCCAGTACTTC.

This chain joins TRBV20-1 and TRBJ1-5; unclear D gene. The V end was cut by 0 bases, the J end by 3 bases, with 15 bases between. The germline CDR1 and CDR2 sequences are DFQATT and SNEGSKA (reference sequence). The CDR3 has 16 residues. The chain's CDR3 is CSAREWEGPTNQPQHF. The CDR3 nucleotides read TGCAGTGCTAGAGAGTGGGAGGGCCCCACCAATCAGCCCCAGCATTTT.